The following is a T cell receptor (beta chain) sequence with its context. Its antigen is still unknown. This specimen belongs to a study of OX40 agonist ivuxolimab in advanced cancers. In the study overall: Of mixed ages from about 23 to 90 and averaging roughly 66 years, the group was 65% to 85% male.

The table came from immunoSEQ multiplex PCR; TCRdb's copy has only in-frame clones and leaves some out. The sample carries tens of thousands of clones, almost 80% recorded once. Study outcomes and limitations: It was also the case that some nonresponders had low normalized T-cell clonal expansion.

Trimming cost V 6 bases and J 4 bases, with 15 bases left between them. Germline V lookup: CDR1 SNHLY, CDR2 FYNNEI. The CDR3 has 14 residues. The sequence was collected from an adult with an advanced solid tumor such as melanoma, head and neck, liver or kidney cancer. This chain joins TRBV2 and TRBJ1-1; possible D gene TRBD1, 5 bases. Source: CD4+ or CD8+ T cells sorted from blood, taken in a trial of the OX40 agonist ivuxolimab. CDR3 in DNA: TGTGCCAGCAGGGACACCCAGATGGCCACTGAAGCTTTCTTT. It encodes CASRDTQMATEAFF. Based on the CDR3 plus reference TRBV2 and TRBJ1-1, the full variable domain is EPEVTQTPSHQVTQMGQEVILRCVPISNHLYFYWYRQILGQKVEFLVSFYNNEISEKSEIFDDQFSVERPDGSNFTLKIRSTKLEDSAMYFCASRDTQMATEAFFGQGTRLTVV.